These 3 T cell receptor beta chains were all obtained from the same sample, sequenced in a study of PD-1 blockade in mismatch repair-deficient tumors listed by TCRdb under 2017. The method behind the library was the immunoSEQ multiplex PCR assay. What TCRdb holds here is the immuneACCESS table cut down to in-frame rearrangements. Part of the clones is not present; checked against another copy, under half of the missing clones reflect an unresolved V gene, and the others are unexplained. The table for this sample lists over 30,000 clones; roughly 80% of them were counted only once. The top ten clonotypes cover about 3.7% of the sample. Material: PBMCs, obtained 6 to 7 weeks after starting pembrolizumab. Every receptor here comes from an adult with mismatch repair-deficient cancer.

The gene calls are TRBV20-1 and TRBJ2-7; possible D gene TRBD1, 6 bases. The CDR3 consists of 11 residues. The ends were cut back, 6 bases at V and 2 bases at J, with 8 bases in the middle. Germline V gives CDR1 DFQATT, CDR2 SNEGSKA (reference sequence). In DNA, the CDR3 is TGCAGTGCCGGGACAACCTACGAGCAGTACTTC. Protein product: CSAGTTYEQYF.

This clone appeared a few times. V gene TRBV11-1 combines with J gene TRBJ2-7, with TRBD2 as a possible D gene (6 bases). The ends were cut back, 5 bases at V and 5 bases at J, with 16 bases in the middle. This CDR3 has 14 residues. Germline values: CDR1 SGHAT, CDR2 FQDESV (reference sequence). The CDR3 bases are TGTGCCAGCAGCGCTGGGACTCCTTGGGACGAGCAGTACTTC. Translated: CASSAGTPWDEQYF.

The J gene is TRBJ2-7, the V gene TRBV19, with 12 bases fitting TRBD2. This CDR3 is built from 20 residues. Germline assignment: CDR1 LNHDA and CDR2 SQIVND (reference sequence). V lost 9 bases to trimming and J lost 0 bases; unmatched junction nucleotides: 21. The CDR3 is CASKAGAAGLAGTHSYEQYF. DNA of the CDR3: TGTGCCAGCAAGGCAGGGGCAGCAGGACTAGCGGGGACCCACTCCTACGAGCAGTACTTC.